A single sample gave rise to the 21 T cell receptor beta chains below, sequenced in a study of blood T cell repertoires in COVID-19. Clones were sequenced by immunoSEQ multiplex PCR, and TCRdb holds only the in-frame ones, with some missing. The table shows roughly 410,000 clones, with approximately 90% occurring only once. Sequenced sample: peripheral blood. Receptor source: a woman aged 40 to 49 with COVID-19, enrolled during active disease.

The chain combines TRBV6-2 or TRBV6-3 with TRBJ2-1; 11 bases line up with TRBD2. Trimming took 0 bases from V and 5 from J; bases not matched to a gene: 3. The CDR3 loop spans 16 amino acids. Germline CDR1 and CDR2: MNHEY and SVGEGT. In DNA, the CDR3 is TGTGCCAGCAGTTACTCAGCACTAGCGGGAGACAATGAGCAGTTCTTC. Amino acid sequence: CASSYSALAGDNEQFF.

The chain combines TRBV5-8 with TRBJ2-3, with 7 bases fitting TRBD1. J lost 6 bases, V lost 2 bases, and 3 bases had no gene match. The V gene's germline CDR1 is SGHTS and CDR2 YDEGEE. The CDR3 runs 13 residues. CDR3 loop: CASSFDREDTQYF. CDR3 DNA: TGTGCCAGCAGCTTTGACAGGGAGGATACGCAGTATTTT.

The chain is built from TRBV9 and TRBJ2-1, with TRBD2 identical over 7 bases. This CDR3 has 14 residues. V lost 0 bases to trimming and J lost 5 bases; unmatched junction nucleotides: 2. Germline CDR1 and CDR2: SGDLS and YYNGEE. This CDR3 reads CASSVGDYDNEQFF. The CDR3 DNA reads TGTGCCAGCAGCGTAGGGGACTACGACAATGAGCAGTTCTTC.

A word on this clone: This sample also contains other DNA sequences that code for the same CDR3. The chain employs TRBV6-5 and TRBJ1-2; 8 nucleotides agree with TRBD1. The CDR3 has 13 residues. Germline CDR1 and CDR2: MNHEY and SVGAGI. After removal of 6 bases from V and 8 bases from J, the junction contained 8 bases not matched to a gene. CDR3 coding DNA: TGTGCCAGCAGCGGACAGGGTGTGGGGGGCTACACCTTC. Protein product: CASSGQGVGGYTF.

V usage is TRBV19 and J usage is TRBJ1-5; TRBD1 aligns across 9 bases. The length of the CDR3 is 14 residues. Per the germline V gene, CDR1 is LNHDA and CDR2 is SQIVND (reference sequence). V trimming: 7 bases; J trimming: 6 bases; junction bases outside the gene matches: 7. The chain's CDR3 is CASTPGQGIQPQHF. Written as DNA, the CDR3 is TGTGCCAGTACCCCGGGACAGGGTATTCAGCCCCAGCATTTT.

The chain has TRBV24-1 and TRBJ2-1, with 15 bases aligning to TRBD2. Germline lookup yields CDR1 KGHDR and CDR2 SFDVKD. V shed 9 bases, J shed 5 bases, and the junction held 10 bases outside the gene matches. CDR3 length equals 17 residues. CDR3 sequence reads: CATQKGTSGRTNNEQFF. The DNA for the CDR3 is TGTGCCACCCAAAAAGGGACTAGCGGGAGGACAAACAATGAGCAGTTCTTC.

The chain recombines TRBV6-2 or TRBV6-3 with TRBJ1-6; D is possibly TRBD1 (6 bases). Germline CDR1 and CDR2: MNHEY and SVGEGT. This CDR3 is built from 13 residues. V lost 6 bases and J 10 bases, leaving 13 bases between the germline ends. The CDR3 DNA reads TGTGCCAGCAGCGATACAGGGACATCACCCCTCCACTTT. The encoded protein is CASSDTGTSPLHF.

The CDR3 coding sequence is TGTGCCAGCAGCGCGGGACAGGCCTATAATTCACCCCTCCACTTT. Its translation is CASSAGQAYNSPLHF. The rearrangement links TRBV27 to TRBJ1-6; 8 bases agree with TRBD1. The germline V gene encodes CDR1 MNHEY and CDR2 SMNVEV (reference sequence). The J segment lost 2 bases and the V segment lost 6 bases, leaving 3 bases of the junction unmatched. This CDR3 contains 15 residues.

V gene TRBV4-2 combines with J gene TRBJ1-2; TRBD1 matches at 10 bases. This CDR3 has 17 amino acids. Germline assignment: CDR1 LGHNA and CDR2 YNFKEQ. With V trimmed by 1 base and J by 2 bases, 7 bases remained unmatched. CDR3: CASSQVNSGQGNYGYTF. In DNA, the CDR3 is TGTGCCAGCAGCCAAGTCAACTCGGGACAGGGGAACTATGGCTACACCTTC.

This rearrangement joins TRBV29-1 to TRBJ1-1; 7 nucleotides align to TRBD1. CDR3 length: 12 amino acids. Germline V lookup: CDR1 SQVTM, CDR2 ANQGSEA. V was pared by 2 bases and J by 4 bases, with 1 base of the junction left unmatched. The CDR3 nucleotides read TGCAGCGTTGAAAGGGGGCTCACTGAAGCTTTCTTT. Amino acids: CSVERGLTEAFF. The full variable domain, rest sourced from reference TRBV29-1 and TRBJ1-1, is SAVISQKPSRDICQRGTSLTIQCQVDSQVTMMFWYRQQPGQSLTLIATANQGSEATYESGFVIDKFPISRPNLTFSTLTVSNMSPEDSSIYLCSVERGLTEAFFGQGTRLTVV.

The gene calls are TRBV19 and TRBJ1-1; tentatively, D is TRBD1 (6 bases). This CDR3 has 14 amino acids. V lost 6 bases and J lost 2, with 13 bases in between. CDR1 is LNHDA, CDR2 SQIVND, per germline (reference sequence). As DNA, the CDR3 is TGTGCCAGTAGCCCGACAGGATCTAACACTGAAGCTTTCTTT. Residues: CASSPTGSNTEAFF. The whole variable domain, filled in from reference TRBV19 and TRBJ1-1, reads DGGITQSPKYLFRKEGQNVTLSCEQNLNHDAMYWYRQDPGQGLRLIYYSQIVNDFQKGDIAEGYSVSREKKESFPLTVTSAQKNPTAFYLCASSPTGSNTEAFFGQGTRLTVV.

This chain connects TRBV28 to TRBJ1-2; 12 bases are a match to TRBD1. Germline CDR1 is MDHEN and CDR2 is SYDVKM. The CDR3 length is 17 residues. The V segment lost 2 bases and the J segment 7 bases; nucleotides outside the gene matches: 11. Written as DNA, the CDR3 is TGTGCCAGCAGTTTAGAAGGGACAGGGGGCAGGGTGAGTGGCTACACCTTC. Translated, it gives CASSLEGTGGRVSGYTF.

The genes are TRBV19 and TRBJ2-2; D ambiguous. V was cut by 3 bases and J by 5 bases, with 10 bases left in between. This CDR3 has 14 amino acids. The germline V gene has CDR1 LNHDA and CDR2 SQIVND (reference sequence). DNA for the CDR3: TGTGCCAGTAGTATTCTCGACTTAACCGGGGAGCTGTTTTTT. The encoded protein is CASSILDLTGELFF.

The chain employs TRBV30 and TRBJ2-7; 9 nucleotides line up with TRBD2. Trimming removed 3 bases from V and 1 base from J; junction bases left unmatched: 4. Germline CDR1 GTSNPN, CDR2 SVGIG (reference sequence). This CDR3 contains 14 residues. This CDR3 reads CAWRDLAGSYEQYF. CDR3 sequence (DNA): TGTGCCTGGAGGGATCTAGCGGGATCCTACGAGCAGTACTTC. Together with reference TRBV30 and TRBJ2-7, the CDR3 gives the full variable domain: SQTIHQWPATLVQPVGSPLSLECTVEGTSNPNLYWYRQAAGRGLQLLFYSVGIGQISSEVPQNLSASRPQDRQFILSSKKLLLSDSGFYLCAWRDLAGSYEQYFGPGTRLTVT.

This clone appeared a single time. This chain links TRBV6-2 or TRBV6-3 with TRBJ2-1; 11 bases are a match to TRBD1. The trim removed 6 bases at V and 7 bases at J, leaving 14 bases unmatched. Germline V gene lookup returns CDR1 MNHEY and CDR2 SVGEGT. This CDR3 is built from 17 residues. The CDR3 loop reads CASSSSRWDRGRNEQFF. CDR3 DNA sequence: TGTGCCAGCAGCTCCAGTCGCTGGGACAGGGGGAGGAATGAGCAGTTCTTC.

The rearrangement joins TRBV7-9 to TRBJ1-2; 8 positions match TRBD1. Germline V CDR1 and CDR2: SEHNR, FQNEAQ (reference sequence). The length of the CDR3 is 17 residues. Trimming at V came to 5 bases and at J to 0 bases, leaving 11 bases not matched to a gene. The CDR3 DNA follows: TGTGCCAGCAGCACCGACAGGGGATCTCTCACTAACTATGGCTACACCTTC. This translates into CASSTDRGSLTNYGYTF.

This chain links TRBV11-3 with TRBJ1-1; D is ambiguous. Germline-derived CDR1 and CDR2 are SGHNT and YENEEA. V dropped 5 bases and J dropped 0 bases, with 13 bases sitting between them. CDR3 length: 15 amino acids. The CDR3: CASSDSESMNTEAFF. CDR3 nucleotide sequence: TGTGCCAGCAGCGATAGTGAGAGTATGAACACTGAAGCTTTCTTT.

This sequence joins TRBV28 and TRBJ2-7; D possibly corresponds to TRBD2 (6 bases). The CDR3 runs to 13 residues. The V gene's germline CDR1 is MDHEN and CDR2 SYDVKM. The V and J ends lost 2 bases and 7 bases respectively, with 12 bases between them. The CDR3 nucleotides are TGTGCCAGCAGTTTAAGCCGGGGGTGGGAGCAGTACTTC. Translating gives CASSLSRGWEQYF.

J is TRBJ1-1 and V is TRBV30; 7 positions agree with TRBD1. Germline CDR1 and CDR2: GTSNPN and SVGIG (reference sequence). The CDR3 consists of 15 residues. V trimming: 4 bases; J trimming: 3 bases; junction bases outside the gene matches: 11. The CDR3 coding sequence is TGTGCCTGGAACAGATTGGGACAGTGGTACACTGAAGCTTTCTTT. Protein product: CAWNRLGQWYTEAFF. Full variable domain (remainder filled in from reference TRBV30 and TRBJ1-1): SQTIHQWPATLVQPVGSPLSLECTVEGTSNPNLYWYRQAAGRGLQLLFYSVGIGQISSEVPQNLSASRPQDRQFILSSKKLLLSDSGFYLCAWNRLGQWYTEAFFGQGTRLTVV.

This clone was seen only once. This chain uses TRBV11-3 with TRBJ2-3; 8 bases match TRBD2. J was trimmed by 0 bases and V by 2 bases; bases with no gene match: 4. CDR1 and CDR2 from the germline V gene are SGHNT and YENEEA. CDR3 length: 16 residues. The CDR3 reads CASSLKGGRSTDTQYF. The CDR3, as DNA: TGTGCCAGCAGCTTAAAGGGCGGGAGGAGCACAGATACGCAGTATTTT.

The V gene is TRBV5-1, the J gene TRBJ1-2; a possible D gene is TRBD1 (6 bases). This CDR3 has 14 residues. The germline V gene has CDR1 SGHRS and CDR2 YFSETQ. The V end lost 4 bases, the J end lost 4 bases, and 14 bases lay between the germline ends. Written as DNA, the CDR3 is TGCGCCAGCAGCCGCGGGGGGCGCCTCTATGGCTACACCTTC. It encodes CASSRGGRLYGYTF.